This T cell receptor (beta chain) was documented in a study of blood T cell repertoires in COVID-19. At the level of the study: Sources were T cells, B-cell-depleted T cells, or PBMCs; the material itself was cDNA or gDNA.

This clone is a singleton in its sample. Assay used: immunoSEQ multiplex PCR; TCRdb lists only in-frame clones, some missing. The sample records approximately 190,000 clones, 82% being singletons. Followed over time, Seattle patients had been enrolled while infection was active. This receptor was taken from a woman aged 55-69 years with COVID-19, enrolled during active disease. The specimen was peripheral blood.

As DNA, the CDR3 is TGCGCCAGCAGCCGCCTAGCGGGAGGGCTTGGTGAGCAGTTCTTC. Encoded protein: CASSRLAGGLGEQFF. The chain employs TRBV4-3 and TRBJ2-1; the match to TRBD2 covers 12 bases. The CDR3 extends over 15 amino acids. V shed 4 bases and J 9 bases; nucleotides not matched to a gene: 7. Germline values: CDR1 LGHNA, CDR2 YSLEER.